These 7 T cell receptor beta chains were sequenced from one sample in a study of post-analysis software for immune sequencing data (dated by TCRdb to 2014 to 2015). What the study reported, not specific to this receptor: Several TRBV segments, including TRBV5-6, TRBV5-1 and TRBV20-1, were significantly more frequent in patients than controls.

Receptors were amplified or captured by PCR. Sequenced using an Illumina HiSeq 2500. Unique molecular identifiers were incorporated into TCR beta cDNA libraries to reduce PCR and sequencing biases. TCRdb reprocessed the public reads (quality trimming at Q25 with fastp, clone calling with MiXCR) and kept in-frame beta chains. Here each entry gathers all rows of one CDR3 protein and keeps the most common genes and DNA. This sample is represented by 750,000 to 950,000 distinct CDR3 sequences; approximately 57% of them were singletons. The ten largest clonotypes hold 4% to 5.5% of the sample. Their target antigens are unknown. What was sequenced was blood. Source of these receptors: a girl aged 10 to 17 with multiple sclerosis.

This clonotype has just a few counts. The gene calls are TRBV7-3 and TRBJ2-3; D possibly corresponds to TRBD1 (6 bases). The CDR3 spans 15 residues. Germline CDR1 is SGHTA and CDR2 is FQGTGA. Trimming shortened V by 4 bases and J by 0 bases, and 11 bases separated the two germline ends. The DNA of the CDR3 is TGTGCCAGCAGCTCACAGGGTTCTAGCACAGATACGCAGTATTTT. Protein product: CASSSQGSSTDTQYF.

V is TRBV19 and J is TRBJ2-5, with 12 bases identical to TRBD1. This CDR3 spans 15 amino acids. Germline CDR1 and CDR2: LNHDA and SQIVND (reference sequence). Germline trimming cut 7 bases from V and 6 bases from J; bases unmatched to any gene: 9. This chain's CDR3 is CASNSGTGGTKTQYF. CDR3 nucleotide sequence: TGTGCCAGTAATTCCGGGACAGGGGGCACGAAGACCCAGTACTTC.

About this clonotype itself: A much larger clone lies one base from this, so it may be a read error. CDR3: CSARGLAGTQERFF. For the CDR3, the DNA is TGCAGTGCTAGGGGACTAGCGGGGACTCAGGAGCGGTTCTTC. The chain is built from TRBV20-1 and TRBJ2-1; 13 bases align to TRBD2. This CDR3 has 14 residues. Per germline, CDR1 DFQATT and CDR2 SNEGSKA (reference sequence).

The chain couples TRBV6-5 to TRBJ1-2; 8 nucleotides agree with TRBD1. The CDR3 covers 18 residues. Germline V CDR1 and CDR2: MNHEY, SVGAGI. The trim removed 4 bases at V and 4 bases at J, leaving 17 bases unmatched. The CDR3: CASSSQGATAGLTYGYTF. CDR3 sequence (DNA): TGTGCCAGCAGTTCTCAGGGGGCCACCGCAGGTCTAACCTATGGCTACACCTTC.

Points on this clonotype: A junction end diverges from the germline sequence, so it may reflect a read error. The rearrangement uses TRBV12-3 or TRBV12-4 and TRBJ2-4; perhaps TRBD1 as D (5 bases). The J call may not be correct, given that the DNA end is closer to TRBJ2-7. The CDR3 is 14 amino acids. The CDR3 coding sequence is TGTGCCGGCAGTTTATGGGGCTCCGAATACGAGCAGTACTTC. Amino acids: CAGSLWGSEYEQYF.

J is TRBJ2-7 and V is TRBV29-1, with D unclear. The DNA end is more similar to TRBJ2-5, so the J call may be wrong. CDR1 and CDR2 from the germline V gene are SQVTM and ANQGSEA. The CDR3 runs to 13 residues. CDR3 sequence: CSVERTSRETQYF. DNA for the CDR3: TGCAGCGTTGAACGTACCAGCAGGGAGACCCAGTACTTC.

The V gene is TRBV6-6, the J gene TRBJ2-7, with 8 bases lining up with TRBD1. This CDR3 contains 15 residues. Germline V gene lookup returns CDR1 MNHNY and CDR2 SVGAGI (reference sequence). V was clipped by 5 bases and J by 3 bases; unmatched bases: 9. CDR3 sequence: CASSHPGQGRYEQYF. Here the CDR3 DNA reads TGTGCCAGCAGTCACCCCGGACAGGGCCGCTACGAGCAGTACTTC.